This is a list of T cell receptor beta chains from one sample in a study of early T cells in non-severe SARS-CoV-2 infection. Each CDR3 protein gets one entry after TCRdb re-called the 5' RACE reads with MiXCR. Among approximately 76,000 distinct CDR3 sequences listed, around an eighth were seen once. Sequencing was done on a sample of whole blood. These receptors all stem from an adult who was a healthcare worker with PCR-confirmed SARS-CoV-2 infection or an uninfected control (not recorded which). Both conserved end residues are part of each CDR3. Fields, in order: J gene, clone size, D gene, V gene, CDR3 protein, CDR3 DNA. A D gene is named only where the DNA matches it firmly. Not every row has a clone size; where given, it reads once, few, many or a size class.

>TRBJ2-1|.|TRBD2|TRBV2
CASSEIDSGRAYNEQFF
TGTGCCAGCAGTGAAATCGATAGCGGGAGGGCCTACAATGAGCAGTTCTTC
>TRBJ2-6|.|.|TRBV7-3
CASSSPSPGANVLTF
TGTGCCAGCAGCTCCCCCAGCCCTGGGGCCAACGTCCTGACTTTC
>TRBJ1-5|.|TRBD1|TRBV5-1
CASSPIPGTAQPQHF
TGCGCCAGCAGCCCCATCCCCGGGACAGCTCAGCCCCAGCATTTT
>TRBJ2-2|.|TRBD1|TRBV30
CAWSSLGREMDRTTGELFF
TGTGCCTGGAGTAGCCTGGGAAGGGAAATGGACAGGACCACCGGGGAGCTGTTTTTT
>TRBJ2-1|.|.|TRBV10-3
CAISTGGDNEQFF
TGTGCCATCAGTACAGGAGGGGACAATGAGCAGTTCTTC
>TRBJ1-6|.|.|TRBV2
CASSENSGNSPLHF
TGTGCCAGCAGTGAAAACAGTGGTAATTCACCCCTCCACTTT
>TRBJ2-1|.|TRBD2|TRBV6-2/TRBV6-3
CASRTSGRGTYNEQFF
TGTGCCAGCAGGACTAGCGGGAGAGGGACCTACAATGAGCAGTTCTTC
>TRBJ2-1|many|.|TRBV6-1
CASKPGTASYNEQFF
TGTGCCAGCAAACCCGGGACGGCCTCCTACAATGAGCAGTTCTTC
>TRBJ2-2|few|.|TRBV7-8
CASSLGPGARGELFF
TGTGCCAGCAGCTTAGGGCCGGGGGCGAGAGGGGAGCTGTTTTTT
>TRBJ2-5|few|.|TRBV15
CATSSPGVQETQYF
TGTGCCACCAGCTCCCCAGGAGTTCAAGAGACCCAGTACTTC
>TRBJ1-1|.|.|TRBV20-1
CSARGTEAFF
TGCAGTGCTAGAGGAACTGAAGCTTTCTTT
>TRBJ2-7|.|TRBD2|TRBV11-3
CASSLYLAGVSSEQYF
TGTGCCAGCAGCCTCTACCTAGCGGGAGTTTCAAGCGAGCAGTACTTC
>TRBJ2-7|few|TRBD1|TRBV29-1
CSVEDPGTGTGDF
TGCAGCGTTGAAGATCCTGGGACAGGGACAGGGGACTTC
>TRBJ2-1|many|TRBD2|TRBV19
CASTVVSASGRVGEQFF
TGTGCCAGTACCGTCGTATCGGCTAGCGGGAGGGTCGGGGAGCAGTTCTTC
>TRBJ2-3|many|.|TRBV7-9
CASSFSSTDTQYF
TGTGCCAGCAGCTTTTCTAGCACAGATACGCAGTATTTT